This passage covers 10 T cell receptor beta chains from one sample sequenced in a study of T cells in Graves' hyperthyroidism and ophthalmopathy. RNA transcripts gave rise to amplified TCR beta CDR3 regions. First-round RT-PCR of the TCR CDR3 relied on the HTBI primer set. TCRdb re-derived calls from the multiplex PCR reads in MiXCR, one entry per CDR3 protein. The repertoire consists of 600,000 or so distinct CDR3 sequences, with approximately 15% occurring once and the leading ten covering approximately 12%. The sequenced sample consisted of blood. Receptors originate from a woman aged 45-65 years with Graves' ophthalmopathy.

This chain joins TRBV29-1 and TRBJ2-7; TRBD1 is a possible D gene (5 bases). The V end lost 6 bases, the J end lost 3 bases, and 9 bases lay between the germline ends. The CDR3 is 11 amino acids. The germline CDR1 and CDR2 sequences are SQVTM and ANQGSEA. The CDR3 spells CSVKDSYEQYF. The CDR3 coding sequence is TGCAGCGTAAAAGACAGCTACGAGCAGTACTTC.

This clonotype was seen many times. The CDR3 loop is CASSLVGLNSNQPQHF. CDR3 sequence (DNA): TGTGCCAGCAGCTTAGTTGGGCTAAATAGCAATCAGCCCCAGCATTTT. The chain employs TRBV7-2 and TRBJ1-5; D is undetermined. There are 16 residues in the CDR3. Germline CDR1 and CDR2: SGHTA and FQGNSA. V was clipped by 1 base and J by 0 bases, with 10 bases between them.

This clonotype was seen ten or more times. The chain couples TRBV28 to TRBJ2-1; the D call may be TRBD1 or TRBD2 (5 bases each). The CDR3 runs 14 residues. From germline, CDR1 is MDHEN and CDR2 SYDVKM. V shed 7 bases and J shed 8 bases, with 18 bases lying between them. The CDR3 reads CASIQRGRGDEQFF. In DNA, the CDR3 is TGTGCCAGCATCCAACGGGGCCGAGGCGATGAGCAGTTCTTC.

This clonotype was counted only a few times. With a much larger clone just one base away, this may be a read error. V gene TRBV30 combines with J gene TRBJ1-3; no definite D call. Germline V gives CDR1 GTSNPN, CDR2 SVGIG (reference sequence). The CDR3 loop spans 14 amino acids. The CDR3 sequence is CAFATRLSGDTIYF. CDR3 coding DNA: TGTGCATTCGCCACGCGTCTGTCTGGAGACACCATATATTTT.

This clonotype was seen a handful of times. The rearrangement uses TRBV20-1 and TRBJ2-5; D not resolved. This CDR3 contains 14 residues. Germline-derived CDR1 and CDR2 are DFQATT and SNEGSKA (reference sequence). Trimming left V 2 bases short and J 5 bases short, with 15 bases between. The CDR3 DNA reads TGCAGTGCTAGATCCCTTAGGGTATCGGAGACCCAGTACTTC. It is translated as CSARSLRVSETQYF.

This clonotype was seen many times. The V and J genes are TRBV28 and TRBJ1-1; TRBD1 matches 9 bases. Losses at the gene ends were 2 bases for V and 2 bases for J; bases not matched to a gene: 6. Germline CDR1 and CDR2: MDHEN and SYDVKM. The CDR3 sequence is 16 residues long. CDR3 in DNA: TGTGCCAGCAGTTTAACACAGGGGGCGGGCAACACTGAAGCTTTCTTT. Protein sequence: CASSLTQGAGNTEAFF. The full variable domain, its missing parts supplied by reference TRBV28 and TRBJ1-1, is DVKVTQSSRYLVKRTGEKVFLECVQDMDHENMFWYRQDPGLGLRLIYFSYDVKMKEKGDIPEGYSVSREKKERFSLILESASTNQTSMYLCASSLTQGAGNTEAFFGQGTRLTVV.

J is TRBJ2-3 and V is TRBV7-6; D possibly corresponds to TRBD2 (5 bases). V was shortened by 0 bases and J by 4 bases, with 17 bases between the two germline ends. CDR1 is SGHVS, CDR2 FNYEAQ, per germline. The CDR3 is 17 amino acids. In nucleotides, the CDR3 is TGTGCCAGCAGCTTAGCGCCGAGACCAGTCGGGGCAGATACGCAGTATTTT. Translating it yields CASSLAPRPVGADTQYF. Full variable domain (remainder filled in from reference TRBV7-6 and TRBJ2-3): GAGVSQSPRYKVTKRGQDVALRCDPISGHVSLYWYRQALGQGPEFLTYFNYEAQQDKSGLPNDRFSAERPEGSISTLTIQRTEQRDSAMYRCASSLAPRPVGADTQYFGPGTRLTVL.

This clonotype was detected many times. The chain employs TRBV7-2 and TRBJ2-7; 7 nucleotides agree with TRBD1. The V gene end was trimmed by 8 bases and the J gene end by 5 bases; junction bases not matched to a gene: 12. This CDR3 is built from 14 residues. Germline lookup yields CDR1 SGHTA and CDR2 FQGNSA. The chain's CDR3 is CASPERGGSNEQYF. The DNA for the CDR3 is TGTGCCAGCCCTGAGCGAGGGGGCAGCAACGAGCAGTACTTC.

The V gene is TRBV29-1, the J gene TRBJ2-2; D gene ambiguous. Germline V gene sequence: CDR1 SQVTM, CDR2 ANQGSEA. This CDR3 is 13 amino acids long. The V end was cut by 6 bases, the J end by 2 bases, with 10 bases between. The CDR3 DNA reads TGCAGCGTGAGGATATTAAACACCGGGGAGCTGTTTTTT. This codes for CSVRILNTGELFF.

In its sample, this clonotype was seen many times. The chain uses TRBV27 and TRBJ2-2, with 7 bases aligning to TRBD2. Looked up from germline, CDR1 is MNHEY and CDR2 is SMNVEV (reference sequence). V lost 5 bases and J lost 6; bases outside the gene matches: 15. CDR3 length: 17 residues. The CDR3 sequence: CASSLGGGRGSAGELFF. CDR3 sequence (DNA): TGTGCCAGCAGTCTAGGCGGCGGGAGAGGGTCTGCCGGGGAGCTGTTTTTT.